This T cell receptor beta chain was documented in a study of cytomegalovirus exposure and HLA in healthy donors. Generated by immunoSEQ multiplex PCR, the TCRdb table keeps only in-frame clones and is missing some. This table holds under 110,000 clones, approximately 90% found once. On this clone: No antigen is known for it.

The CDR3 extends over 15 amino acids. Germline-derived CDR1 and CDR2 are MGHRA and YSYEKL. V lost 0 bases, J lost 0 bases, and 8 bases lay in between. Study-level points and caveats: TCR sequences were mostly rare, though some public TCRs occurred in many donors. CMV antigen specificity was confirmed in vitro for a few CMV-associated chains. Subsequent analysis showed first-cohort TCR clusters tending to co-occur in more than 90 validation repertoires.

This rearrangement joins TRBV4-1 to TRBJ1-1; D unclear. This TCR came from a woman between 18 and 29 years old in good health and CMV-seropositive. The sequencing input was PBMCs. CDR3 DNA sequence: TGCGCCAGCAGCCAAGAGTCAGTTATGAACACTGAAGCTTTCTTT. Translating it yields CASSQESVMNTEAFF.